These 21 T cell receptor beta chains originate from one sample sequenced in a study of cytomegalovirus exposure and HLA in healthy donors. PCR involved 60 Vbeta and 13 Jbeta primers. Libraries were prepared by immunoSEQ multiplex PCR; TCRdb keeps only in-frame clonotypes and omits some of them. The top ten clones hold less than 0.25% of a sample with about 120,000 clones, roughly 80% of them seen once. Sequencing was carried out using PBMCs. All receptors come from a man in his forties or fifties in good health and CMV-seronegative.

The chain has TRBV27 and TRBJ1-1; 8 bases fit TRBD1. V lost 5 bases, J lost 0 bases, and 2 bases stayed unmatched. The CDR3 extends over 14 amino acids. The germline gives CDR1 MNHEY, CDR2 SMNVEV (reference sequence). Here the CDR3 DNA reads TGTGCCAGCAGTCCGACAGGGGTGAACACTGAAGCTTTCTTT. Translating it yields CASSPTGVNTEAFF.

The chain has TRBV28 and TRBJ2-7; weak D call: TRBD2 (5 bases). CDR1 and CDR2 (germline): MDHEN, SYDVKM. This CDR3 is built from 15 residues. V was trimmed by 3 bases and J by 1 base, leaving 13 bases between them. CDR3 sequence: CASSFRGLRSYEQYF. CDR3 in DNA: TGTGCCAGCAGTTTTCGGGGTTTAAGGTCCTACGAGCAGTACTTC.

The rearrangement joins TRBV10-2 to TRBJ2-1, with D uncertain. CDR1 is WSHSY, CDR2 SAAADI, per germline. This CDR3 spans 14 amino acids. Trimming cost V 4 bases and J 3 bases, with 10 bases left between them. CDR3 bases: TGCGCCAGCAGTGTCACGGTTTACTACAATGAGCAGTTCTTC. As protein: CASSVTVYYNEQFF.

The chain joins TRBV27 to TRBJ1-5, with D unresolved. V gave up 2 bases and J gave up 2 bases, with 10 bases separating them. The CDR3 has 15 amino acids. Germline lookup yields CDR1 MNHEY and CDR2 SMNVEV (reference sequence). The CDR3 spells CASSLTRRGNQPQHF. The CDR3 DNA reads as TGTGCCAGCAGTTTAACCAGGCGGGGCAATCAGCCCCAGCATTTT.

The chain couples TRBV7-9 to TRBJ1-2; TRBD1 aligns across 7 bases. The CDR3 length is 14 residues. Losses at the gene ends were 3 bases for V and 4 bases for J; bases not matched to a gene: 5. In germline, CDR1 is SEHNR, CDR2 FQNEAQ (reference sequence). The CDR3 region has the DNA TGTGCCAGCAGCTTCGTCGGGGACAGCTATGGCTACACCTTC. This encodes CASSFVGDSYGYTF.

The chain carries TRBV27 and TRBJ2-5; 8 bases are shared with TRBD1. V lost 5 bases to trimming and J lost 5 bases; unmatched junction nucleotides: 4. Germline V gives CDR1 MNHEY, CDR2 SMNVEV (reference sequence). CDR3 size: 13 residues. CDR3 DNA: TGTGCCAGCAGTACCTACAGGGGGGAGACCCAGTACTTC. Translated, it gives CASSTYRGETQYF.

V usage is TRBV7-9 and J usage is TRBJ2-7; 9 nucleotides agree with TRBD1. CDR1 is SEHNR, CDR2 FQNEAQ, per germline (reference sequence). The CDR3 sequence is 17 residues long. V lost 1 base, J lost 3 bases, and 10 bases stayed unmatched. CDR3 DNA sequence: TGTGCCAGCAGCTTAGTGGTAAATTACAGGGGGCACTACGAGCAGTACTTC. The encoded protein is CASSLVVNYRGHYEQYF.

This clone appeared a few times. The V call is TRBV7-2, the J call TRBJ1-5; TRBD1 matches 9 bases. The V segment lost 2 bases and the J segment 2 bases; nucleotides outside the gene matches: 1. Looked up from germline, CDR1 is SGHTA and CDR2 is FQGNSA. The CDR3 contains 15 residues. CDR3: CASSLWTGGNQPQHF. In DNA, the CDR3 is TGTGCCAGCAGCTTATGGACAGGGGGCAATCAGCCCCAGCATTTT.

The chain recombines TRBV19 with TRBJ1-4; 10 nucleotides match TRBD1. Unmatched junction bases numbered 8, after V lost 7 bases and J lost 6 bases. The CDR3 spans 15 residues. Germline CDR1 reads LNHDA; CDR2 reads SQIVND (reference sequence). CDR3 DNA sequence: TGTGCCAGTAACCGCCCCGGGACAGGGGATGAAAAACTGTTTTTT. It encodes CASNRPGTGDEKLFF.

The V and J genes are TRBV7-9 and TRBJ2-1; 7 bases fit TRBD2. The CDR3 is 18 residues long. Germline-derived CDR1 and CDR2 are SEHNR and FQNEAQ (reference sequence). The V and J ends lost 2 bases and 0 bases, in that order; junction bases with no gene match: 10. The CDR3 DNA reads as TGTGCCAGCAGCTTACATCGAGGAGCGGGGAGCTCCTACAATGAGCAGTTCTTC. Its translation is CASSLHRGAGSSYNEQFF.

This clone was seen a few times. J is TRBJ2-5 and V is TRBV5-1; D remains unclear. Trimming removed 0 bases from V and 2 bases from J, with 11 bases in between. Looked up from germline, CDR1 is SGHRS and CDR2 is YFSETQ. This CDR3 contains 15 residues. CDR3: CASSLVGNNQETQYF. The CDR3 DNA follows: TGCGCCAGCAGCTTGGTTGGCAATAATCAAGAGACCCAGTACTTC.

This chain connects TRBV9 to TRBJ1-2; D uncertain. Germline CDR1 reads SGDLS; CDR2 reads YYNGEE. Trimming took off 0 bases at V and 4 bases at J, with 13 bases between the two ends. The CDR3 is 15 amino acids. The CDR3 DNA is TGTGCCAGCAGCGTAGACGTCAGCGGCCCCTATGGCTACACCTTC. This translates into CASSVDVSGPYGYTF.

This sequence joins TRBV9 and TRBJ2-7; 10 nucleotides match TRBD2. Germline-derived CDR1 and CDR2 are SGDLS and YYNGEE. The length of the CDR3 is 14 residues. V was pared by 5 bases and J by 5 bases, with 7 bases of the junction left unmatched. The CDR3 protein is CASSSGTSVHEQYF. The CDR3 DNA reads as TGTGCCAGCAGTTCAGGGACTAGCGTCCACGAGCAGTACTTC.

This sequence joins TRBV7-9 and TRBJ2-7; 10 nucleotides align to TRBD1. Unmatched junction bases numbered 4, after V lost 6 bases and J lost 5 bases. Germline V CDR1 and CDR2: SEHNR, FQNEAQ (reference sequence). The CDR3 is 13 amino acids. The CDR3 DNA reads as TGTGCCAGCAGGGCGGGACAGGGGAACGAGCAGTACTTC. Protein sequence: CASRAGQGNEQYF.

The rearrangement joins TRBV5-1 to TRBJ2-1, with 9 nucleotides matching TRBD2. The CDR3 sequence is 16 residues long. CDR1 and CDR2 from the germline V gene are SGHRS and YFSETQ. Trimming removed 4 bases from V and 0 bases from J; junction bases left unmatched: 5. The CDR3 region has the DNA TGCGCCAGCAGCCACCTAGCGGGGAGCTCCTACAATGAGCAGTTCTTC. Amino acid sequence: CASSHLAGSSYNEQFF.

The chain links TRBV28 to TRBJ2-5, with 7 nucleotides matching TRBD2. This CDR3 has 15 residues. J gave up 5 bases and V 1 base, and 7 bases lay outside the gene matches. Germline V CDR1 and CDR2: MDHEN, SYDVKM. This CDR3 is CASSLFSGEGETQYF. The CDR3 nucleotides read TGTGCCAGCAGTTTATTCAGTGGGGAGGGCGAGACCCAGTACTTC.

The chain employs TRBV9 and TRBJ1-1; D perhaps matches TRBD1 (6 bases). This CDR3 region has 19 residues. Germline CDR1 reads SGDLS; CDR2 reads YYNGEE. The V end was cut by 1 base, the J end by 0 bases, with 22 bases between. This CDR3 reads CASSVSGGHPTRMNTEAFF. Here the CDR3 DNA reads TGTGCCAGCAGCGTAAGTGGGGGACACCCGACAAGGATGAACACTGAAGCTTTCTTT.

The chain combines TRBV13 with TRBJ1-2; 8 nucleotides line up with TRBD1. V was clipped by 4 bases and J by 3 bases; unmatched bases: 10. The CDR3 spans 16 residues. CDR1 and CDR2 from the germline V gene are PRHDT and FYEKMQ (reference sequence). This chain's CDR3 is CASSSPGTGGHYGYTF. As DNA, the CDR3 is TGTGCCAGCAGCTCCCCTGGGACAGGTGGTCACTATGGCTACACCTTC.

DNA for the CDR3: TGTGCCAGCAGCTCGGTTTCTAGTTCCTTACAGTACTTC. Amino acids: CASSSVSSSLQYF. V usage is TRBV13 and J usage is TRBJ2-7; D not resolved. The CDR3 has 13 residues. Germline assignment: CDR1 PRHDT and CDR2 FYEKMQ (reference sequence). V was trimmed by 4 bases and J by 10 bases, leaving 17 bases between them.

The rearrangement links TRBV4-1 to TRBJ2-3; a possible D gene is TRBD2 (5 bases). CDR3 length: 12 amino acids. The V end was cut by 4 bases, the J end by 10 bases, with 12 bases between. From germline, CDR1 is MGHRA and CDR2 YSYEKL. The CDR3 loop is CASSPTRDAQYF. The CDR3 DNA reads TGCGCCAGCAGCCCAACTAGGGATGCGCAGTATTTT.

The chain couples TRBV5-4 to TRBJ1-4; D not certain. Germline V gene sequence: CDR1 SGHNT, CDR2 YYREEE (reference sequence). With 0 bases removed from V and 8 bases from J, the gap between germline ends came to 11 bases. The CDR3 is 14 residues long. The CDR3 spells CASSLDGEWEKLFF. The CDR3 nucleotides read TGTGCCAGCAGCTTGGACGGGGAGTGGGAAAAACTGTTTTTT.